This T cell receptor (beta chain) was captured by sequencing in a study of lymphopenia after photon versus proton radiotherapy. Findings of the study overall: After lymphocyte nadir, photon-treated repertoires showed oligoclonal expansion, especially CD8+ Temra. Proton therapy kept repertoires fairly stable, unlike photons, which gained effector/memory cells.

The method was immunoSEQ multiplex PCR; TCRdb's version includes in-frame clones alone and lacks a portion of them. The sample carries 45,000 to 65,000 clones, 92% recorded once. Details on this clone: Its antigen is unidentified.

Trimming took 5 bases from V and 3 from J, leaving 10 bases between them. The CDR3 extends over 13 amino acids. Germline CDR1 and CDR2: MNHEY and SVGAGI. This sample comprised peripheral blood, obtained from a patient treated with photon-based radiotherapy. The sequence was collected from a woman in her thirties or forties with cholangiocarcinoma. The rearrangement joins TRBV6-5 to TRBJ1-2; D is ambiguous. CDR3: CASSETWDYGYTF. DNA of the CDR3: TGTGCCAGCAGTGAAACATGGGACTATGGCTACACCTTC.